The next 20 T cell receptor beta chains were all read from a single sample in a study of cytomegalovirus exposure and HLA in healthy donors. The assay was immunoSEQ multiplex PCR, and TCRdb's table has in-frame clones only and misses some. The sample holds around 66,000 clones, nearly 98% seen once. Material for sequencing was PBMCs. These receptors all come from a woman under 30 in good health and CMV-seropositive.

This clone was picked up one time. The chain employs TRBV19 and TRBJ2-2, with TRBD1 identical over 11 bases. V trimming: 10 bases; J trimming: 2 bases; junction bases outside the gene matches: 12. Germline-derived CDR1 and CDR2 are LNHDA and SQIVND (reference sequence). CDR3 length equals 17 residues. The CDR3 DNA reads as TGTGCCACCCGGGACAGGGGGGGCGAAGGTAACACCGGGGAGCTGTTTTTT. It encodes CATRDRGGEGNTGELFF.

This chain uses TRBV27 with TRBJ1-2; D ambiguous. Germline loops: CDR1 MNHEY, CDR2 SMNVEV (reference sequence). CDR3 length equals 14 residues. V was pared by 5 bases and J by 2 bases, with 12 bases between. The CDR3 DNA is TGTGCCAGCAGTAGAAGTGGAGAAAACTATGGCTACACCTTC. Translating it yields CASSRSGENYGYTF.

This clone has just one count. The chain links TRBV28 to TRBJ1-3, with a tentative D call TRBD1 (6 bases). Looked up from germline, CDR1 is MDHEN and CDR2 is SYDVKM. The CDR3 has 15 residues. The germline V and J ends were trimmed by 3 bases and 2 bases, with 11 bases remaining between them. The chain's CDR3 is CASSFRGFTGNTIYF. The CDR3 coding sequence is TGTGCCAGCAGTTTTAGGGGGTTTACTGGAAACACCATATATTTT.

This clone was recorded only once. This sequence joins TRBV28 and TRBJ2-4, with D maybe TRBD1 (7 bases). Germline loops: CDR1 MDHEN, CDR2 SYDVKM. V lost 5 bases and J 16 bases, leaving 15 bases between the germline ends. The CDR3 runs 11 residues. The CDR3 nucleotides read TGTGCCAGCAGTGCAGGGGGGACCGAATACTTC. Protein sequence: CASSAGGTEYF.

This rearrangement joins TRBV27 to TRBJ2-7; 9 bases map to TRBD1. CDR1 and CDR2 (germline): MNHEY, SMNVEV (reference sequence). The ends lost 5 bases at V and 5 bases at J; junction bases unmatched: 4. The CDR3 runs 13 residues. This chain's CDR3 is CASSRTGVNEQYF. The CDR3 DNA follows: TGTGCCAGCAGTAGGACAGGGGTCAACGAGCAGTACTTC.

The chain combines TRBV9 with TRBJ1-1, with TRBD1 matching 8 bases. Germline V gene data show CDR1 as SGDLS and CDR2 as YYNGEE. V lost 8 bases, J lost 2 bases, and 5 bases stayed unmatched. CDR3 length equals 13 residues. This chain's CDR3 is CASDRGANTEAFF. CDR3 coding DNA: TGTGCCAGTGACAGGGGCGCAAACACTGAAGCTTTCTTT.

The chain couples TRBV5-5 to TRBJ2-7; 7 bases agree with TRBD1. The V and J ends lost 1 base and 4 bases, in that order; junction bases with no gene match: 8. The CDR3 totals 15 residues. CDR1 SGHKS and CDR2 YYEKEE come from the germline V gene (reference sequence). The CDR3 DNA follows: TGTGCCAGCAGCTTGTGGGACAGCCAAGTGTACGAGCAGTACTTC. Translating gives CASSLWDSQVYEQYF.

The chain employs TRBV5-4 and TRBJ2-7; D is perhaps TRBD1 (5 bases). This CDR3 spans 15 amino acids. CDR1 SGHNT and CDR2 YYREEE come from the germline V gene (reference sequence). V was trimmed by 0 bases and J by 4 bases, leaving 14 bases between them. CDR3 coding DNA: TGTGCCAGCAGCTTGGATAGGGCAAGGACATACGAGCAGTACTTC. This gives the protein CASSLDRARTYEQYF.

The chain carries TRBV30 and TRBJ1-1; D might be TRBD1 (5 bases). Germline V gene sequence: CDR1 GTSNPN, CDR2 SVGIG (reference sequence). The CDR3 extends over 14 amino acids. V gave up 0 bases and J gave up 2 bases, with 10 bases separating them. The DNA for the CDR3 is TGTGCCTGGAGTGTACAAGGGGTTAACACTGAAGCTTTCTTT. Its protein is CAWSVQGVNTEAFF. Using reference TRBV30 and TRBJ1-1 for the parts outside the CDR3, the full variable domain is SQTIHQWPATLVQPVGSPLSLECTVEGTSNPNLYWYRQAAGRGLQLLFYSVGIGQISSEVPQNLSASRPQDRQFILSSKKLLLSDSGFYLCAWSVQGVNTEAFFGQGTRLTVV.

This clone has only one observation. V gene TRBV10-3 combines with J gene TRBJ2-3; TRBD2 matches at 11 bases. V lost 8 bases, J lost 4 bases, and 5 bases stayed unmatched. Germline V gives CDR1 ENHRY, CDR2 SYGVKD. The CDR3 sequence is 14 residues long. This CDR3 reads CAILASGRSDTQYF. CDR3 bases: TGTGCCATCCTGGCTAGCGGGAGGTCAGATACGCAGTATTTT.

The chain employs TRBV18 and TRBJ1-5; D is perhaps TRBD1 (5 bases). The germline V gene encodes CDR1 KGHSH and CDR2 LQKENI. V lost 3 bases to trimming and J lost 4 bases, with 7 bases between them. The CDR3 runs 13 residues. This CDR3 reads CASSPGLNQPQHF. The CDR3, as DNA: TGTGCCAGCTCACCGGGACTTAATCAGCCCCAGCATTTT.

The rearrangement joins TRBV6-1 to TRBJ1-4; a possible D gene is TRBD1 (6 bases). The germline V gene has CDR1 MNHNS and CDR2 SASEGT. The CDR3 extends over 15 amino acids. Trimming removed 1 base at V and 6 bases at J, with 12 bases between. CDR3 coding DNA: TGTGCCAGCAGTGAAGGGTGGGGGCTGGATGAAAAACTGTTTTTT. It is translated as CASSEGWGLDEKLFF.

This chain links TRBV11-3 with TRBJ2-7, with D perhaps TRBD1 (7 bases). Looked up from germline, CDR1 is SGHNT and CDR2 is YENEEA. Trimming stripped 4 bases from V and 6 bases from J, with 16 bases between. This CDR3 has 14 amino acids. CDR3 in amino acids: CASSSRQGAGEQYF. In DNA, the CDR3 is TGTGCCAGCAGCTCCAGACAGGGAGCGGGCGAGCAGTACTTC.

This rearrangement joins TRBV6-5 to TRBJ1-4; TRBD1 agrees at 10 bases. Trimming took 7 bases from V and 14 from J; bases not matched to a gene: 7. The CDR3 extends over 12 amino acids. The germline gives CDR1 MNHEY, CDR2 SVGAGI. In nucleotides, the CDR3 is TGTGCCAGCAAGGGACAGGGGTGGTTTCTGTTTTTT. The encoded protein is CASKGQGWFLFF.

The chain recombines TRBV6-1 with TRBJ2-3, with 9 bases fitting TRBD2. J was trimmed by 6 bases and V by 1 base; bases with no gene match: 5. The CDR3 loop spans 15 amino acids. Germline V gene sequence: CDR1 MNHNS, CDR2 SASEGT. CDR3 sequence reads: CASSEGSGRRDTQYF. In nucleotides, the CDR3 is TGTGCCAGCAGTGAAGGTAGCGGGAGACGGGATACGCAGTATTTT.

CDR3 sequence: CASSLRGSGELFF. CDR3 nucleotide sequence: TGTGCCAGCAGTTTACGGGGGAGCGGGGAGCTGTTTTTT. This chain joins TRBV27 and TRBJ2-2, with D tentatively TRBD2 (6 bases). The germline V gene has CDR1 MNHEY and CDR2 SMNVEV (reference sequence). CDR3 size: 13 residues. V shed 2 bases and J shed 7 bases, with 8 bases lying between them.

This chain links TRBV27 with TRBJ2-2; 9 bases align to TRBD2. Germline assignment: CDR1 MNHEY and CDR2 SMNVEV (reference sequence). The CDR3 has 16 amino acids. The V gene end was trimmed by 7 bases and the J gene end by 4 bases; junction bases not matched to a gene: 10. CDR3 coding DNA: TGTGCCAGCAAACGGGAGGAGCGGGAGGTCACCGGGGAGCTGTTTTTT. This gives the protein CASKREEREVTGELFF.

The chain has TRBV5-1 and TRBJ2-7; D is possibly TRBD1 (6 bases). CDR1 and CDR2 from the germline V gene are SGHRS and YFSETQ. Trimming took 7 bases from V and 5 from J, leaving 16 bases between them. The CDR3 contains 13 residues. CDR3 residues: CASYIQGVNEQYF. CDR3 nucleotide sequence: TGCGCCAGCTACATACAGGGCGTCAACGAGCAGTACTTC. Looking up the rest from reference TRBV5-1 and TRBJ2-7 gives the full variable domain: KAGVTQTPRYLIKTRGQQVTLSCSPISGHRSVSWYQQTPGQGLQFLFEYFSETQRNKGNFPGRFSGRQFSNSRSEMNVSTLELGDSALYLCASYIQGVNEQYFGPGTRLTVT.

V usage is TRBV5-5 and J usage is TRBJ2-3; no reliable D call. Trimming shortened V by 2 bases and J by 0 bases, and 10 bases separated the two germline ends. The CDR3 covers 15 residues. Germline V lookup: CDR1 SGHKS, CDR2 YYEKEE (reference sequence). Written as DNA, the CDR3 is TGTGCCAGCAGCTTTGAGCCCCCTAGCACAGATACGCAGTATTTT. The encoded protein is CASSFEPPSTDTQYF.

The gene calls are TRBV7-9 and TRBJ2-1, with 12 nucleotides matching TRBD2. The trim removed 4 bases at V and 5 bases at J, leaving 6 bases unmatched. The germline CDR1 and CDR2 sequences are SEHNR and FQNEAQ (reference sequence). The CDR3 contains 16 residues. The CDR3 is CASSYRTSGKDNEQFF. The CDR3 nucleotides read TGTGCCAGCAGCTACCGGACTAGCGGGAAGGACAATGAGCAGTTCTTC. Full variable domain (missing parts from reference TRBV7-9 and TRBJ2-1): DTGVSQNPRHKITKRGQNVTFRCDPISEHNRLYWYRQTLGQGPEFLTYFQNEAQLEKSRLLSDRFSAERPKGSFSTLEIQRTEQGDSAMYLCASSYRTSGKDNEQFFGPGTRLTVL.